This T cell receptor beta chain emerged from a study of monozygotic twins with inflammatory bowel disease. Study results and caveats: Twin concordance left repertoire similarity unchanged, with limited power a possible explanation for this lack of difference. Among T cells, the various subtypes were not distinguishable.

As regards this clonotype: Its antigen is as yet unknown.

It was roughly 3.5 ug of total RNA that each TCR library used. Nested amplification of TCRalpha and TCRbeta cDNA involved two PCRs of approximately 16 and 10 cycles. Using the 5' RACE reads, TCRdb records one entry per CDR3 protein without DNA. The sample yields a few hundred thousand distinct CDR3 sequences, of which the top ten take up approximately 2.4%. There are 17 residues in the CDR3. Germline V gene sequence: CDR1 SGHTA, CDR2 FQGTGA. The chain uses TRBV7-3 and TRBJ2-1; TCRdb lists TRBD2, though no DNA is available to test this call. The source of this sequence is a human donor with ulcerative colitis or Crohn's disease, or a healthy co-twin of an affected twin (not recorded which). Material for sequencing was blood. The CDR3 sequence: CASSQSGGQSSYNEQFF.